This T cell receptor beta chain appears in the sequencing data of a study of graft-versus-host responses after intestinal transplantation. Comments on this clone: Its target is not known.

The method was immunoSEQ multiplex PCR; TCRdb's version includes in-frame clones alone and lacks a portion of them. The sample carries 89,000 or so clones, roughly 80% recorded once. The sequence was obtained from a human donor who received an intestinal transplant. The sample here was unstimulated CD4+ T cells sorted from spleen or lymph node cells, taken before intestinal transplant.

The CDR3 here is CASSLGTGYNSPLHF. In DNA form, the CDR3 reads TGTGCCAGCAGTTTGGGTACAGGTTATAATTCACCCCTCCACTTT. This chain connects TRBV28 to TRBJ1-6, with TRBD1 as a possible D gene (5 bases). CDR1 MDHEN and CDR2 SYDVKM come from the germline V gene. Trimming removed 3 bases at V and 4 bases at J, with 10 bases between. The CDR3 has 15 amino acids.